The source of this T cell receptor beta chain is a study of blood T cell repertoires in COVID-19 (dated by TCRdb to about 2020). As for the study more broadly: The collaborator samples originated in the United States, Italy and Spain and spanned the acute and convalescent phases of COVID-19. The prospective study material was composed of cDNA or gDNA derived from T cells, B-cell-depleted T cells, or PBMCs. Deeply sampled blood TCRbeta repertoires from subjects exposed to, actively infected with, or recovered from COVID-19 were included in the dataset. The repertoires were released in a freely available public database meant as a resource for research on the immune response to SARS-CoV-2. The samples were drawn from two sources: the first 160 participants of the ongoing ImmuneRACE study, and 1,254 subjects contributed by 6 global collaborators. A de-identified subject ID, COVID-19 status, age in years and sex were almost always included in the sample metadata. Where available, HLA class I and class II types were taken from metadata supplied by the sample provider and were not determined by assay-based typing. General conclusions and limits of the study: How much clinical and demographic metadata was included differed by source and by participant, and the metadata was provided uncurated.

The collaborating institutions used their own protocols to collect whole blood in K2EDTA tubes. For TCRbeta analysis, collaborator samples were shipped as frozen whole blood, as isolated PBMCs, or as DNA extracted from either sample type. Points on this clone: Its recognized antigen is unknown. No base qualities exist here, and no much larger clone lies one base off it.

The immunoSEQ Assay, a bias-controlled multiplex PCR, was used to amplify TCRbeta CDR3 regions from genomic DNA. Per the authors' processing: The number of nucleated cells in each sample was estimated by amplification of reference gene primers within the assay. To quantify the absolute abundance of each unique TCRbeta CDR3 rearrangement, sequence reads were collapsed and filtered. Productive Simpson clonality was computed per sample as the square root of Simpson's diversity index over productive rearrangements. TCRdb stores this immuneACCESS table with in-frame sequences only. Part of the clones is absent; in the studies checked, under half of the shortfall reflects unresolved V genes, and no reason is known for the rest. That table furnishes V, J and clone size, whereas the DNA furnished D and trimming. This sample holds some 170,000 clones; 82% were observed only once. Approximately 9.1% of the sample goes to the ten largest clones.

The receptor's source is an older woman with acute or convalescent COVID-19. Sequencing was done on a sample of peripheral blood.

The nucleotides read TGTGCCAGCAGAAGGAACACTGAAGCTTTCTTT. Translation gives CASRRNTEAFF. Here the chain combines TRBV19 and TRBJ1-1, with no confident D gene call. Cut back by 9 bases and 1 base, the V and J ends lie 6 bases apart. Per the germline V gene (reference sequence), LNHDA is the CDR1 and SQIVND is the CDR2. The CDR3 measures 11 amino acids from cysteine to phenylalanine. CDR3 DNA is the only sequence kept; it has 33 bases, read in frame from the first base.